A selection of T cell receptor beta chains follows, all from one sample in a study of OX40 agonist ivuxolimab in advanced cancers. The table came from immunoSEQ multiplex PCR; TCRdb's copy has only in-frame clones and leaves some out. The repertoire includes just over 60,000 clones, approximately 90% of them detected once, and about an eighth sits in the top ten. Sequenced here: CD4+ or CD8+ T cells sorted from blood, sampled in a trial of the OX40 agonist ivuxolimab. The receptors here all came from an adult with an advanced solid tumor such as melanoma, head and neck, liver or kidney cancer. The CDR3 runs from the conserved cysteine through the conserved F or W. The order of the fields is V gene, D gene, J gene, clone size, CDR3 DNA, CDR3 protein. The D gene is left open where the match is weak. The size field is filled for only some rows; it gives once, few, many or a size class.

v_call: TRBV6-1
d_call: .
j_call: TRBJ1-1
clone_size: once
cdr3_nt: TGTGCCAGCAGTGAATGGGCTGGCAAGAACACTGAAGCTTTCTTT
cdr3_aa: CASSEWAGKNTEAFF

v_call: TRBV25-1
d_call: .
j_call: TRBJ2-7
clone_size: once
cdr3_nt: TGTGCCAGCAGTGAGGCCACTTACTCCTACGAGCAGTACTTC
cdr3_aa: CASSEATYSYEQYF

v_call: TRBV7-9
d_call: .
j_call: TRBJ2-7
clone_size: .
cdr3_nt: TGTGCCAGCAGCTTGGCCGAAGATTCGGGGGAGCAGTACTTC
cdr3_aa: CASSLAEDSGEQYF

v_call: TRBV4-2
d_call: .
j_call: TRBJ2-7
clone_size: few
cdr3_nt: TGTGCCAGCAGCCCCCCAGGGGAGGAGCAGTACTTC
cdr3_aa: CASSPPGEEQYF

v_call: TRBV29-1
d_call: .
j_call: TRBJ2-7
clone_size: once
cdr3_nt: TGCAGCGTTGAAGATGCCACAGACGAGCAGTACTTC
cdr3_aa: CSVEDATDEQYF

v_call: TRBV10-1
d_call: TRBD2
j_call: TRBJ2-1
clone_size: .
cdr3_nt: TGCGCCAGTACTAGCGGGAGAGGGAATGAGCAGTTCTTC
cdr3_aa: CASTSGRGNEQFF

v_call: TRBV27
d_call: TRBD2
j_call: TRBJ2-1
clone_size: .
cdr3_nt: TGTGCCAGCATGGTAGCGGGCATCAATGAGCAGTTCTTC
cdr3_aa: CASMVAGINEQFF

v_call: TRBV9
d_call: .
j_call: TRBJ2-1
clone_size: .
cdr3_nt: TGTGCCAGCAGCGGTGGGGGGCTTGAGCAGTTCTTC
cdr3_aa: CASSGGGLEQFF

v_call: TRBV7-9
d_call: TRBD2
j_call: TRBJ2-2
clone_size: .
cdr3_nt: TGTGCCAGCAGCCCCAGGAGCGGGAGGAAGGGGGGCACCGGGGAGCTGTTTTTT
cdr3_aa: CASSPRSGRKGGTGELFF

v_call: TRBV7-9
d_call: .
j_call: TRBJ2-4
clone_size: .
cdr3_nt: TGTGCCAGCAGCTTAGCAATGGGGGCGGGACTAGCCAAAAACATTCAGTACTTC
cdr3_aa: CASSLAMGAGLAKNIQYF

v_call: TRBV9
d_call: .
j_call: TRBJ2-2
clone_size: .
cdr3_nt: TGTGCCAGCAGGGACCCAAGGGACCCTCCGAACACCGGGGAGCTGTTTTTT
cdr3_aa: CASRDPRDPPNTGELFF

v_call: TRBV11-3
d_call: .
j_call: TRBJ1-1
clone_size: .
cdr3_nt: TGTGCCAGCAGCTTAGGTTTAGAGAACACTGAAGCTTTCTTT
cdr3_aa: CASSLGLENTEAFF

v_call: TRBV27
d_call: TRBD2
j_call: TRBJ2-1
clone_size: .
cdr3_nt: TGTGCCAGCAGTGCCGGGACTAGCGGAAACAATGAGCAGTTCTTC
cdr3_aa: CASSAGTSGNNEQFF

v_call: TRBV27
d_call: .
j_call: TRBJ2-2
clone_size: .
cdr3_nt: TGTGCCAGCACCCCCGAGGGGTTACACACCGGGGAGCTGTTTTTT
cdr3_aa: CASTPEGLHTGELFF

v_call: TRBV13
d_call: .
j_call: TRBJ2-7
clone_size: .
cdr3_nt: TGTGCCAGCAGCTTAGGTACTGCCTACGAGCAGTACTTC
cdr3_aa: CASSLGTAYEQYF

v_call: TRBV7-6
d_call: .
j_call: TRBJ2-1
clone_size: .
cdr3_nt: TGTGCCAGCAGCTTAAAGGCGCTGGCCAATGAGCAGTTCTTC
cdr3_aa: CASSLKALANEQFF

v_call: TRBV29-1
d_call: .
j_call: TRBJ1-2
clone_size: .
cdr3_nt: TGCAGCGTTGTGGGCAGGGGAACCGCTAACTATGGCTACACCTTC
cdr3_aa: CSVVGRGTANYGYTF

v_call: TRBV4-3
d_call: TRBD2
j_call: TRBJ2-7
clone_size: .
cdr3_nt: TGCGCCAGCAGCCAAGATAGGTGGGAGGGCTTCTACGAGCAGTACTTC
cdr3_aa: CASSQDRWEGFYEQYF

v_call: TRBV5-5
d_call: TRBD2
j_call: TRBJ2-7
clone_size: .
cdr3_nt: TGTGCCAGCAGCTTGGTCACTAGCGGGAGTGCCGAGCAGTACTTC
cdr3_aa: CASSLVTSGSAEQYF

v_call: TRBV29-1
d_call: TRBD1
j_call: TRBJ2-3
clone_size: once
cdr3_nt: TGCAGCGTAACCAAGGACAGGGGGCCCAATACGCAGTATTTT
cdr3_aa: CSVTKDRGPNTQYF

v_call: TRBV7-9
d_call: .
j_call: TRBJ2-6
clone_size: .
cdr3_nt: TGTGCCAGCAGCTCAGGGACGCCGGTTCCCTCTGGGGCCAACGTCCTGACTTTC
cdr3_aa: CASSSGTPVPSGANVLTF

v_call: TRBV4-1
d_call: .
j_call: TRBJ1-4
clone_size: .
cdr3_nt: TGCGCCAGCAGCCGACGGACAGAGTTTAATGAAAAACTGTTTTTT
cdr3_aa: CASSRRTEFNEKLFF

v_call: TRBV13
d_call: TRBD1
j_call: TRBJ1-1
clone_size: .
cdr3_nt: TGTGCCAGCAGCTTGGGGCAGGGGGAGAACACTGAAGCTTTCTTT
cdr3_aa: CASSLGQGENTEAFF